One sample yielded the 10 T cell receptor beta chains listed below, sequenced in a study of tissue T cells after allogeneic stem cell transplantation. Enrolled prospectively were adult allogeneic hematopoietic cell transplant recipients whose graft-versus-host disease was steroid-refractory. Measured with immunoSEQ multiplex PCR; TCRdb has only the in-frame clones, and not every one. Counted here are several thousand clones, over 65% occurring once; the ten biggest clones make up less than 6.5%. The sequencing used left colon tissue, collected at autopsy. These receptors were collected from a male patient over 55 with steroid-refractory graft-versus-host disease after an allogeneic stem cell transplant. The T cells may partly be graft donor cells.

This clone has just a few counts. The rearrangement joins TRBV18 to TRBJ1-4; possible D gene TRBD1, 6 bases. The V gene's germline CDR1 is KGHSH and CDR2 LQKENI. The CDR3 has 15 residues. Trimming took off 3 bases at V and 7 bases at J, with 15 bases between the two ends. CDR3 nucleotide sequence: TGTGCCAGCTCACCTCCGGGACAAGGTGTTGAAAAACTGTTTTTT. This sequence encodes CASSPPGQGVEKLFF. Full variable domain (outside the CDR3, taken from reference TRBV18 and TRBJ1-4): NAGVMQNPRHLVRRRGQEARLRCSPMKGHSHVYWYRQLPEEGLKFMVYLQKENIIDESGMPKERFSAEFPKEGPSILRIQQVVRGDSAAYFCASSPPGQGVEKLFFGSGTQLSVL.

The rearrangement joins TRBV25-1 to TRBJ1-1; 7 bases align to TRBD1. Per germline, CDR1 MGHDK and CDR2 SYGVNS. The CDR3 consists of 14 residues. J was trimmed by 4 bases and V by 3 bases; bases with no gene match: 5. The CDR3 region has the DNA TGTGCCAGCAGTGAGGAGGGGGCAATCACTGAAGCTTTCTTT. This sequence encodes CASSEEGAITEAFF.

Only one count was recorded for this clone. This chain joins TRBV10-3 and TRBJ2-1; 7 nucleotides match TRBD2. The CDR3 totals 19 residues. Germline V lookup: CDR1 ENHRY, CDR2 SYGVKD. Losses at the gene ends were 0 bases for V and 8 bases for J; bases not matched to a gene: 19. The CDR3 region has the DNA TGTGCCATCAGTGAGTCTTTGAGCGGGACCGGGAGAGGATACGATGAGCAGTTCTTC. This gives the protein CAISESLSGTGRGYDEQFF.

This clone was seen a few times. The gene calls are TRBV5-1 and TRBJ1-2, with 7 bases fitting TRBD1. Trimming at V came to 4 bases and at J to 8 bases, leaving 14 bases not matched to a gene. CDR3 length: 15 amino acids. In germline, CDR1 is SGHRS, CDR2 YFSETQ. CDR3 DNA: TGCGCCAGCAGCGCGCGCCGGGACAGCCTCGGGGGCTACACCTTC. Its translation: CASSARRDSLGGYTF.

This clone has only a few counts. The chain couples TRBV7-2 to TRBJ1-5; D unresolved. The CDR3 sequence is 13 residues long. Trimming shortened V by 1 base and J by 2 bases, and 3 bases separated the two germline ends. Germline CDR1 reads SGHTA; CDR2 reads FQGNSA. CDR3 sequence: CASSLVRNQPQHF. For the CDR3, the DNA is TGTGCCAGCAGCTTAGTACGCAATCAGCCCCAGCATTTT.

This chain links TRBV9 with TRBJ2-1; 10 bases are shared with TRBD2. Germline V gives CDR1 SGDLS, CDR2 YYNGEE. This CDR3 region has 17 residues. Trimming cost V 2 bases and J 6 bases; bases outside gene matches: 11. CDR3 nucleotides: TGTGCCAGCAGCGTCGGATATCTCAGCGGGGGGGTCAATGAGCAGTTCTTC. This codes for CASSVGYLSGGVNEQFF.

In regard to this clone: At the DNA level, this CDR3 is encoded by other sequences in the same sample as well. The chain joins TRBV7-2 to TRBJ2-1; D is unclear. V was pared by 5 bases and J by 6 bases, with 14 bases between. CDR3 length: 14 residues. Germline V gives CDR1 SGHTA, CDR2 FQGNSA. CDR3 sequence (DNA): TGTGCCAGCAGCCTGGGGTCCTCCGGCAATGAGCAGTTCTTC. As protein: CASSLGSSGNEQFF.

CDR3 nucleotide sequence: TGTGCCAGCAGTTTACAGGACTACAATGAGCAGTTCTTC. Amino acid sequence: CASSLQDYNEQFF. This sequence joins TRBV28 and TRBJ2-1; D not certain. V was clipped by 2 bases and J by 3 bases, with 5 bases between them. This CDR3 spans 13 amino acids. Germline CDR1 reads MDHEN; CDR2 reads SYDVKM.

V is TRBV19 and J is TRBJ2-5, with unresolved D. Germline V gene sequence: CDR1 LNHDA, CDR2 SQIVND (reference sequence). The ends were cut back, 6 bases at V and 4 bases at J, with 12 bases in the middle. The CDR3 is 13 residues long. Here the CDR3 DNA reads TGTGCCAGTAGGAAAGGGTCCGGAGAGACCCAGTACTTC. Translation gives CASRKGSGETQYF.

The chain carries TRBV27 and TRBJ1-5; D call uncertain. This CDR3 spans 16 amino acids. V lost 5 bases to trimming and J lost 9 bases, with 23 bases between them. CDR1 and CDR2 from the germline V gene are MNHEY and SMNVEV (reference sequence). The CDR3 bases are TGTGCCAGCAGTCTACTCCGACCGGGTCTCCGTGCGCCCCAGCATTTT. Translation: CASSLLRPGLRAPQHF.